The rows below give T cell receptor beta chains drawn from one sample of a study of blood T cell repertoires in COVID-19. Profiled with immunoSEQ multiplex PCR; TCRdb holds only in-frame clones, not every one. The table lists about 160,000 clones, approximately 87% of them singletons. The specimen sequenced was peripheral blood. The source of these receptors is a woman in her sixties or seventies with acute or convalescent COVID-19. Both conserved end residues are part of each CDR3. D genes are given only for firm matches. Some rows have no size entry. The others give once, few or many, or a class for an expanded clone.

j_gene	v_gene	len	abundance	d_gene	CDR3aa	CDR3nt
TRBJ2-1	TRBV5-5	16	once	NA	CASSQGTQSSYNEQFF	TGTGCCAGCAGCCAGGGGACCCAGAGCTCCTACAATGAGCAGTTCTTC
TRBJ2-1	TRBV5-1	12	NA	NA	CASSLGLDEQFF	TGCGCCAGCAGCTTGGGACTAGACGAGCAGTTCTTC
TRBJ2-7	TRBV28	15	NA	NA	CASSFSSSLPYEQYF	TGTGCCAGCAGTTTTTCGTCCAGTTTACCCTACGAGCAGTACTTC
TRBJ1-5	TRBV19	12	NA	NA	CASGRGNQPQHF	TGTGCCAGTGGGAGGGGCAATCAGCCCCAGCATTTT
TRBJ2-2	TRBV7-9	13	NA	NA	CASSLGATGELFF	TGTGCCAGCAGCTTGGGGGCGACCGGGGAGCTGTTTTTT
TRBJ1-2	TRBV4-1	14	NA	NA	CASSKPGQVLGYTF	TGCGCCAGCAGTAAACCCGGACAAGTCCTAGGCTACACCTTC
TRBJ1-6	TRBV5-1	19	few	NA	CASRRGTGNVGTHNSPLHF	TGCGCCAGCAGGAGGGGAACAGGGAATGTGGGAACTCATAATTCACCCCTCCACTTT
TRBJ1-5	TRBV5-1	13	NA	NA	CASSLGGAQPQHF	TGCGCCAGCAGCTTGGGCGGTGCTCAGCCCCAGCATTTT
TRBJ1-5	TRBV30	13	NA	NA	CAWSSKGQTPQHF	TGTGCCTGGTCTAGCAAAGGTCAGACGCCCCAGCATTTT
TRBJ1-4	TRBV28	15	once	TRBD1	CASSLLRDRGEKLFF	TGTGCCAGCAGTTTATTAAGGGACAGGGGCGAAAAACTGTTTTTT
TRBJ2-3	TRBV28	18	once	TRBD2	CASSRRTSGDSSTDTQYF	TGTGCCAGCAGTCGCCGGACTAGCGGGGACTCTAGCACAGATACGCAGTATTTT
TRBJ2-3	TRBV7-9	15	NA	TRBD1	CASSSRTGTSDTQYF	TGTGCCAGCAGCTCTAGGACAGGGACTTCAGATACGCAGTATTTT
TRBJ1-2	TRBV19	17	NA	NA	CASSMVLWAPANYGYTF	TGTGCCAGTAGTATGGTACTCTGGGCACCGGCTAACTATGGCTACACCTTC
TRBJ2-7	TRBV30	12	once	NA	CAWSVLTYEQYF	TGTGCCTGGAGTGTACTAACCTACGAGCAGTACTTC
TRBJ1-1	TRBV30	15	NA	TRBD1	CAWSGRTGMNTEAFF	TGTGCCTGGAGTGGAAGGACAGGTATGAACACTGAAGCTTTCTTT
TRBJ1-6	TRBV4-2	17	NA	NA	CASSQATPTGWNSPLHF	TGTGCCAGCAGCCAGGCCACCCCTACAGGGTGGAATTCACCCCTCCACTTT
TRBJ2-7	TRBV6-5	13	NA	NA	CASGRRGRYEQYF	TGTGCCAGCGGTCGAAGGGGTCGGTACGAGCAGTACTTC
TRBJ1-1	TRBV9	16	NA	TRBD1	CASSLTGNKANTEAFF	TGTGCCAGCAGCCTGACAGGGAATAAGGCGAACACTGAAGCTTTCTTT
TRBJ2-1	TRBV5-1	15	NA	NA	CASSLAGPNVNEQFF	TGCGCCAGCAGCTTAGCGGGCCCGAACGTAAATGAGCAGTTCTTC
TRBJ2-2	TRBV5-5	17	NA	TRBD1	CASSVDPGQRNTGELFF	TGTGCCAGCAGCGTTGACCCGGGACAGAGGAACACCGGGGAGCTGTTTTTT
TRBJ2-3	TRBV7-9	15	once	NA	CASSGKGGPTDTQYF	TGTGCCAGCAGTGGCAAGGGGGGGCCCACAGATACGCAGTATTTT
TRBJ2-1	TRBV18	17	NA	TRBD2	CASSLSRTSGGYNEQFF	TGTGCCAGCTCACTCTCCAGGACTAGCGGGGGATACAATGAGCAGTTCTTC
TRBJ1-6	TRBV19	17	NA	TRBD1	CASSTRGPGIVNSPLHF	TGTGCCAGTAGTACCAGGGGGCCCGGGATCGTGAATTCACCCCTCCACTTT
TRBJ1-5	TRBV19	16	few	TRBD1	CASSSTGGAGHQPQHF	TGTGCCAGTAGTAGTACAGGGGGCGCGGGCCATCAGCCCCAGCATTTT
TRBJ2-3	TRBV30	14	NA	NA	CAWSSLGGGDTQYF	TGTGCCTGGAGTTCCTTGGGGGGAGGAGATACGCAGTATTTT
TRBJ1-2	TRBV2	13	NA	NA	CASSADSNYGYTF	TGTGCCAGCAGTGCCGACAGTAACTATGGCTACACCTTC
TRBJ1-5	TRBV6-2/TRBV6-3	14	NA	TRBD1	CASSTGGRNQPQHF	TGTGCCAGCAGTACAGGGGGCCGGAATCAGCCCCAGCATTTT
TRBJ2-5	TRBV12-3/TRBV12-4	11	once	NA	CASREGGAKYF	TGTGCCAGCAGGGAAGGTGGGGCAAAGTACTTC
TRBJ2-1	TRBV7-2	15	NA	TRBD1	CASSRRDRAYNEQFF	TGTGCCAGCAGCCGCCGGGACAGGGCCTACAATGAGCAGTTCTTC
TRBJ1-1	TRBV18	13	NA	TRBD1	CASSLTGATEAFF	TGTGCCAGCTCACTAACAGGGGCCACTGAAGCTTTCTTT
TRBJ1-5	TRBV30	14	NA	NA	CAWSLSGGAQPQHF	TGTGCCTGGAGTCTTTCGGGGGGTGCTCAGCCCCAGCATTTT
TRBJ2-2	TRBV4-3	18	NA	TRBD1	CASSQYRTGGADTGELFF	TGCGCCAGCAGCCAATATAGGACAGGGGGAGCGGACACCGGGGAGCTGTTTTTT
TRBJ2-1	TRBV7-6	19	NA	TRBD2	CASSPSGRGPSSSYNEQFF	TGTGCCAGCAGCCCTAGCGGCCGAGGCCCTTCGAGCTCCTACAATGAGCAGTTCTTC
TRBJ2-7	TRBV6-5	14	NA	NA	CASSYYPGAYEQYF	TGTGCCAGCAGTTACTACCCAGGGGCCTACGAGCAGTACTTC
TRBJ1-1	TRBV5-1	18	NA	TRBD1	CASSDRSGTGAGGTEAFF	TGCGCCAGCAGCGACAGATCCGGGACAGGGGCCGGGGGCACTGAAGCTTTCTTT
TRBJ2-7	TRBV7-2	14	NA	TRBD2	CASSPVAGVYEQYF	TGTGCCAGCAGCCCAGTTGCGGGGGTCTACGAGCAGTACTTC
TRBJ2-5	TRBV9	15	NA	TRBD1	CASSVRDRGQETQYF	TGTGCCAGCAGCGTCCGGGACAGGGGACAAGAGACCCAGTACTTC